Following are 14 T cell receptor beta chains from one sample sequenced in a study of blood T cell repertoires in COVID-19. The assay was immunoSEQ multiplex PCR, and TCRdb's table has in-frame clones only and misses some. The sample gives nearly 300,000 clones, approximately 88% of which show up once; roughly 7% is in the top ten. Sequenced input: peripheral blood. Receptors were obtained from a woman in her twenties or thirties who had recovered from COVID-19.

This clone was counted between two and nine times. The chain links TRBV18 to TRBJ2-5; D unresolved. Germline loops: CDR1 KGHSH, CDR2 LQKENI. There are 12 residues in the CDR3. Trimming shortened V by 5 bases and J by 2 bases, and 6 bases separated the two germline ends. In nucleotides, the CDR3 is TGTGCCAGCTCATTTTTACAAGAGACCCAGTACTTC. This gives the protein CASSFLQETQYF. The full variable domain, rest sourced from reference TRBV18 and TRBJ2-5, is NAGVMQNPRHLVRRRGQEARLRCSPMKGHSHVYWYRQLPEEGLKFMVYLQKENIIDESGMPKERFSAEFPKEGPSILRIQQVVRGDSAAYFCASSFLQETQYFGPGTRLLVL.

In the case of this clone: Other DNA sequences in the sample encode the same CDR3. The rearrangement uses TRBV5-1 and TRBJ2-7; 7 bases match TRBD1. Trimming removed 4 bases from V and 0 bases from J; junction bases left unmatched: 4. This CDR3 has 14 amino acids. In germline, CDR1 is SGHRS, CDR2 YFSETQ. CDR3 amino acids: CASSLDRSSYEQYF. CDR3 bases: TGCGCCAGCAGCCTGGACAGGAGCTCCTACGAGCAGTACTTC.

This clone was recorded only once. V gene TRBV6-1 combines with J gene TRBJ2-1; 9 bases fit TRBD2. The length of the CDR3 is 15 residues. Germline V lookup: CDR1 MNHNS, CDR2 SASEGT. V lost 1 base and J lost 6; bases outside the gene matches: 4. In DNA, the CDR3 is TGTGCCAGCAGTGAAGGGCGGGGGGGCGTCAATGAGCAGTTCTTC. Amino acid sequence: CASSEGRGGVNEQFF.

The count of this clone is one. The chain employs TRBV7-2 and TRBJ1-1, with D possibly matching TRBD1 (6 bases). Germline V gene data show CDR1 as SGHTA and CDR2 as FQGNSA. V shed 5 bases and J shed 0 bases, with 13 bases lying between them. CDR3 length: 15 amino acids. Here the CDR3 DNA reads TGTGCCAGCAGCCCAGAAGGACAGATGAACACTGAAGCTTTCTTT. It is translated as CASSPEGQMNTEAFF. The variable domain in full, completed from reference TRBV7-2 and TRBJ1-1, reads GAGVSQSPSNKVTEKGKDVELRCDPISGHTALYWYRQSLGQGLEFLIYFQGNSAPDKSGLPSDRFSAERTGGSVSTLTIQRTQQEDSAVYLCASSPEGQMNTEAFFGQGTRLTVV.

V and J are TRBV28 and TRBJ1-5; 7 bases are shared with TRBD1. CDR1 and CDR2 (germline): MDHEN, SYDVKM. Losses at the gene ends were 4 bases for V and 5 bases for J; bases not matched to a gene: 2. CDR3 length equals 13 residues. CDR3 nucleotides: TGTGCCAGCAGTTGGGACAGTTATCAGCCCCAGCATTTT. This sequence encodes CASSWDSYQPQHF.

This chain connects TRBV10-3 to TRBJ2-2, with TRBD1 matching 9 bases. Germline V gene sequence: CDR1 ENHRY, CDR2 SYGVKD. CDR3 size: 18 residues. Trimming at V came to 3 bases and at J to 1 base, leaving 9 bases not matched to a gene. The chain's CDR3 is CAISDPKSGQGNTGELFF. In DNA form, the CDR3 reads TGTGCCATCAGTGACCCCAAATCGGGACAGGGGAACACCGGGGAGCTGTTTTTT.

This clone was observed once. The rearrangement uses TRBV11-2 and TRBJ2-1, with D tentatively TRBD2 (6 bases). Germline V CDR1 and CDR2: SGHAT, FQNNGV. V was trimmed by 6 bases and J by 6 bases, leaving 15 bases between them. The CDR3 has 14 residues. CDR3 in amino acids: CASSPGLYANEQFF. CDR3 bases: TGTGCCAGCAGTCCGGGACTTTACGCCAATGAGCAGTTCTTC.

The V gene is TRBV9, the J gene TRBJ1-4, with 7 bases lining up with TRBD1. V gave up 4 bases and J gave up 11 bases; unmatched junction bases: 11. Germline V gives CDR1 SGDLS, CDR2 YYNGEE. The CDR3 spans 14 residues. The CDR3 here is CASSIDHTGAKLFF. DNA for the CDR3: TGTGCCAGCAGCATAGACCATACAGGGGCCAAACTGTTTTTT.

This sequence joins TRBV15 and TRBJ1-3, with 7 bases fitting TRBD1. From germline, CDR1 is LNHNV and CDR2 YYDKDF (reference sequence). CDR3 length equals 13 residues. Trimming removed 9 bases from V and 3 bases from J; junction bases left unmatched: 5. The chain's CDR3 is CATATGHGNTIYF. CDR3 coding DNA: TGTGCCACTGCGACAGGGCATGGAAACACCATATATTTT.

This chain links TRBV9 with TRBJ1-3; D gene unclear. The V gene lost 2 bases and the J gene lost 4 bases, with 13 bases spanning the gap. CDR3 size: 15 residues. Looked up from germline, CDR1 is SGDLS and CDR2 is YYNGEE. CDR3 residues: CASSVDSAGGNTIYF. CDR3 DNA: TGTGCCAGCAGCGTTGACTCGGCGGGGGGAAACACCATATATTTT. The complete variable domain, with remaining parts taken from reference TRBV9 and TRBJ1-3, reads DSGVTQTPKHLITATGQRVTLRCSPRSGDLSVYWYQQSLDQGLQFLIQYYNGEERAKGNILERFSAQQFPDLHSELNLSSLELGDSALYFCASSVDSAGGNTIYFGEGSWLTVV.

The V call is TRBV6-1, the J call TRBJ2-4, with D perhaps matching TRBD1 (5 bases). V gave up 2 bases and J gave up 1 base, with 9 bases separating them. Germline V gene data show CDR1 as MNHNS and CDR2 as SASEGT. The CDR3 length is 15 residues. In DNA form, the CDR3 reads TGTGCCAGCAGTGAACAGGGAACGGCCAAAAACATTCAGTACTTC. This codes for CASSEQGTAKNIQYF.

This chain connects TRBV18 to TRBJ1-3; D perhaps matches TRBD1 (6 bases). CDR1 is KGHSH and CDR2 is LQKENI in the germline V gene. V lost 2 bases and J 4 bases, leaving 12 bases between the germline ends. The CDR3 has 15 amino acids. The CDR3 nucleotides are TGTGCCAGCTCACCATTGACAGGAGAGGGAAACACCATATATTTT. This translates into CASSPLTGEGNTIYF.

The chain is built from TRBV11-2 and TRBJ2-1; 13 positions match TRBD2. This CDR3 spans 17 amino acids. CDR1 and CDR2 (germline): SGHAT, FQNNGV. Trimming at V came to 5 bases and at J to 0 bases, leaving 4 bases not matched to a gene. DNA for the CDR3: TGTGCCAGCAGCCGAGGACTAGCGGGAGTCTCCTACAATGAGCAGTTCTTC. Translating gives CASSRGLAGVSYNEQFF.

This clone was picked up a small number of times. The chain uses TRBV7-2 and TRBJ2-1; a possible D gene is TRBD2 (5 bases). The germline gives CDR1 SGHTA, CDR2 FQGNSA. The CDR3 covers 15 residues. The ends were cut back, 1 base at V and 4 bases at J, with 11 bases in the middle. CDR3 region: CASSLDARGYNEQFF. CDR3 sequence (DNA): TGTGCCAGCAGCTTAGATGCTAGAGGGTACAATGAGCAGTTCTTC.